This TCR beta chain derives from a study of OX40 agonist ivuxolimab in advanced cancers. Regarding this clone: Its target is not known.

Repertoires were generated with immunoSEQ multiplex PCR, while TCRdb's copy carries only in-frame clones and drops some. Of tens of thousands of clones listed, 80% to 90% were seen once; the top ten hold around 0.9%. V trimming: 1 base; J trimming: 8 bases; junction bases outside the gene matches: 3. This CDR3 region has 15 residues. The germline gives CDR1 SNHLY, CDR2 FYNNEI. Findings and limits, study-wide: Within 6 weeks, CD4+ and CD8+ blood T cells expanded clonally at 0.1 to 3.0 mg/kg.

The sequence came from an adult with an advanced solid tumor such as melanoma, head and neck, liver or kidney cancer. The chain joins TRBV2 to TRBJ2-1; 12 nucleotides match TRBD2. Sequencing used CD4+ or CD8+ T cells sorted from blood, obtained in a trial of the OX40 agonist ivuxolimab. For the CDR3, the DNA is TGTGCCAGCAGTGAAGGGACTAGCGGGATAGATGAGCAGTTCTTC. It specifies CASSEGTSGIDEQFF.